The 30 T cell receptor beta chains below were found in one sample sequenced in a study of identical twins. TCRdb recomputed calls from the 5' RACE reads with MiXCR, one row per CDR3 protein. The sample yields 500,000 or so distinct CDR3 sequences, approximately 22% seen once. The sample was also reused in another study, on T cells expressing NK-cell markers.

The sequencing input was CD4+ T cells sorted from blood. The receptors here all came from a woman between 18 and 30 years old in good health.

This chain links TRBV29-1 with TRBJ2-5; D not certain. Germline CDR1 SQVTM, CDR2 ANQGSEA. V lost 4 bases and J lost 5, with 17 bases in between. The CDR3 is 14 residues long. DNA of the CDR3: TGCAGCGTTGGTCGGCTCTTGGTTCGGGAGACCCAGTACTTC. Protein product: CSVGRLLVRETQYF.

The chain carries TRBV20-1 and TRBJ2-1, with 11 positions matching TRBD2. Germline V CDR1 and CDR2: DFQATT, SNEGSKA (reference sequence). This CDR3 has 14 residues. V lost 5 bases to trimming and J lost 9 bases; unmatched junction nucleotides: 9. CDR3 amino acids: CSAGLTSGSGEQFF. As DNA, the CDR3 is TGCAGTGCTGGACTTACTAGCGGGAGCGGTGAGCAGTTCTTC.

This clonotype was observed many times. V and J are TRBV6-1 and TRBJ2-3; TRBD1 is a possible D gene (6 bases). CDR1 is MNHNS, CDR2 SASEGT, per germline. CDR3 length equals 13 residues. V was cut by 2 bases and J by 3 bases, with 6 bases left in between. The CDR3 spells CASSETGTDTQYF. CDR3 bases: TGTGCCAGCAGTGAAACAGGGACAGATACGCAGTATTTT.

This clonotype was recorded at least ten times. CDR3 nucleotides: TGCAGCGCCCTTCCACAACAGGGTAACACTGAAGCTTTCTTT. Amino acid sequence: CSALPQQGNTEAFF. The genes are TRBV29-1 and TRBJ1-1; D is possibly TRBD1 (6 bases). The germline V gene encodes CDR1 SQVTM and CDR2 ANQGSEA. Trimming cost V 7 bases and J 2 bases, with 17 bases left between them. The CDR3 consists of 14 residues.

V gene TRBV29-1 combines with J gene TRBJ2-5, with D possibly being TRBD2 (5 bases). Trimming took 7 bases from V and 0 from J, leaving 9 bases between them. Germline assignment: CDR1 SQVTM and CDR2 ANQGSEA. This CDR3 has 12 residues. The CDR3 reads CSAGMHQETQYF. The CDR3 DNA sequence: TGCAGCGCCGGGATGCACCAAGAGACCCAGTACTTC.

This clonotype appeared a few times. This chain connects TRBV9 to TRBJ1-2; TRBD1 matches at 7 bases. The CDR3 sequence is 14 residues long. Per the germline V gene, CDR1 is SGDLS and CDR2 is YYNGEE. V was pared by 1 base and J by 3 bases, with 3 bases of the junction left unmatched. CDR3 sequence: CASSVRTGHYGYTF. For the CDR3, the DNA is TGTGCCAGCAGCGTACGGACAGGCCACTATGGCTACACCTTC.

V and J are TRBV12-3 or TRBV12-4 and TRBJ2-1, with a weak D call TRBD2 (5 bases). The CDR3 totals 15 residues. V was trimmed by 6 bases and J by 5 bases, leaving 17 bases between them. This CDR3 reads CASSSTRMGNNEQFF. The CDR3, as DNA: TGTGCCAGCAGCTCAACTAGGATGGGAAACAATGAGCAGTTCTTC.

V gene TRBV6-1 combines with J gene TRBJ1-5; D is unresolved. The CDR3 covers 14 residues. V lost 7 bases, J lost 2 bases, and 12 bases lay in between. The germline V gene encodes CDR1 MNHNS and CDR2 SASEGT. This CDR3 is CASTGAGGNQPQHF. The CDR3 coding sequence is TGTGCCAGCACCGGTGCAGGAGGCAATCAGCCCCAGCATTTT.

CDR3 sequence reads: CASSKSPKVGFTDTQYF. The DNA for the CDR3 is TGTGCCAGCAGCAAATCACCAAAGGTGGGGTTCACAGATACGCAGTATTTT. The chain is built from TRBV21-1 and TRBJ2-3. TRBV21-1 is a pseudogene. This CDR3 spans 17 amino acids.

The chain has TRBV20-1 and TRBJ2-3, with a possible D match to TRBD2 (7 bases). V lost 5 bases and J 1 base, leaving 16 bases between the germline ends. This CDR3 has 15 residues. Germline loops: CDR1 DFQATT, CDR2 SNEGSKA (reference sequence). CDR3 protein: CSAQGTSGGTDTQYF. The CDR3 bases are TGCAGTGCTCAGGGGACGAGCGGGGGCACAGATACGCAGTATTTT.

This sequence joins TRBV15 and TRBJ2-7; no firm D call. The CDR3 loop spans 14 amino acids. The germline V gene has CDR1 LNHNV and CDR2 YYDKDF (reference sequence). V shed 0 bases and J shed 1 base, with 7 bases lying between them. CDR3 protein: CATSREGKSYEQYF. The CDR3 bases are TGTGCCACCAGCAGAGAGGGCAAGTCCTACGAGCAGTACTTC.

This clonotype occurred a few times. V and J are TRBV10-2 and TRBJ2-1, with no clear D. Germline CDR1 reads WSHSY; CDR2 reads SAAADI. This CDR3 has 16 residues. V was clipped by 2 bases and J by 0 bases, with 11 bases between them. The CDR3 sequence is CASSEPPRGSYNEQFF. For the CDR3, the DNA is TGCGCCAGCAGTGAGCCTCCCCGCGGCTCCTACAATGAGCAGTTCTTC.

This clonotype was seen ten or more times. The V and J genes are TRBV9 and TRBJ2-7, with a tentative D call TRBD1 (5 bases). V lost 1 base, J lost 1 base, and 12 bases lay in between. Germline assignment: CDR1 SGDLS and CDR2 YYNGEE. The CDR3 runs 15 residues. The CDR3 nucleotides read TGTGCCAGCAGCGTAACGACAGCGCCGTCCTACGAGCAGTACTTC. Its translation is CASSVTTAPSYEQYF.

The V and J genes are TRBV5-1 and TRBJ2-1, with 7 nucleotides matching TRBD2. CDR3 length: 12 residues. V lost 4 bases to trimming and J lost 9 bases; unmatched junction nucleotides: 4. CDR1 is SGHRS and CDR2 is YFSETQ in the germline V gene. The CDR3 here is CASSIGTTEQFF. CDR3 DNA sequence: TGCGCCAGCAGCATAGGGACTACTGAGCAGTTCTTC.

This clonotype was observed a handful of times. The J gene is TRBJ2-3, the V gene TRBV3-1; TRBD2 aligns across 8 bases. The CDR3 has 17 amino acids. The germline V gene has CDR1 LGHDT and CDR2 YNNKEL (reference sequence). After removal of 0 bases from V and 1 base from J, the junction contained 6 bases not matched to a gene. The CDR3 coding sequence is TGTGCCAGCAGCCAAGATATAACGGGGGGGCGCACAGATACGCAGTATTTT. It specifies CASSQDITGGRTDTQYF.

This clonotype was counted many times. The CDR3 protein is CASSYDQDVDTQYF. DNA for the CDR3: TGTGCCAGCAGTTATGATCAGGACGTAGATACGCAGTATTTT. V is TRBV6-5 and J is TRBJ2-3; the D is unclear. The CDR3 spans 14 residues. Germline CDR1 reads MNHEY; CDR2 reads SVGAGI. Trimming shortened V by 3 bases and J by 5 bases, and 12 bases separated the two germline ends.

This clonotype has just a few counts. This chain uses TRBV20-1 with TRBJ1-2, with D perhaps TRBD1 (6 bases). CDR3 size: 10 residues. The germline CDR1 and CDR2 sequences are DFQATT and SNEGSKA (reference sequence). CDR3 sequence: CSGGRDGYTF. The DNA of the CDR3 is TGCAGCGGGGGCAGGGATGGCTACACCTTC.

The genes are TRBV20-1 and TRBJ2-7; TRBD2 might be the D (7 bases). This CDR3 comprises 14 residues. The germline V and J ends were trimmed by 3 bases and 3 bases, with 15 bases remaining between them. The germline CDR1 and CDR2 sequences are DFQATT and SNEGSKA (reference sequence). Here the CDR3 reads CSARVGGGSYEQYF. The DNA for the CDR3 is TGCAGTGCTAGGGTAGGGGGAGGGAGCTACGAGCAGTACTTC.

This clonotype was detected only a few times. The chain couples TRBV29-1 to TRBJ2-5; TRBD1 agrees at 9 bases. The germline CDR1 and CDR2 sequences are SQVTM and ANQGSEA. CDR3 length: 13 residues. V gave up 8 bases and J gave up 5 bases; unmatched junction bases: 9. CDR3 bases: TGCAGCCATCAGGGGACAGGGTTGGAGACCCAGTACTTC. This codes for CSHQGTGLETQYF.

J is TRBJ2-3 and V is TRBV7-2; D may be TRBD2 (5 bases). V was shortened by 4 bases and J by 4 bases, with 15 bases between the two germline ends. The CDR3 loop spans 15 amino acids. Per germline, CDR1 SGHTA and CDR2 FQGNSA. The DNA for the CDR3 is TGTGCCAGCAGCTCTGTTGGGAGCTCAGCAGATACGCAGTATTTT. It is translated as CASSSVGSSADTQYF.

This clonotype was seen a handful of times. This rearrangement joins TRBV12-3 or TRBV12-4 to TRBJ1-3; unclear D gene. Trimming shortened V by 5 bases and J by 2 bases, and 10 bases separated the two germline ends. The CDR3 runs 14 residues. The CDR3 DNA sequence: TGTGCCAGCAGTCTGCGACATGCTGGAAACACCATATATTTT. It specifies CASSLRHAGNTIYF.

In this sample, this clonotype turned up a few times. This sequence joins TRBV20-1 and TRBJ2-7, with 8 positions matching TRBD2. This CDR3 contains 15 residues. Germline V gene data show CDR1 as DFQATT and CDR2 as SNEGSKA (reference sequence). Germline trimming cut 0 bases from V and 2 bases from J; bases unmatched to any gene: 6. The CDR3 DNA is TGCAGTGCTAGAGATCCCCGGGAGGGCACCTACGAGCAGTACTTC. Protein sequence: CSARDPREGTYEQYF.

V gene TRBV6-2 or TRBV6-3 combines with J gene TRBJ2-1; 8 positions agree with TRBD2. The germline gives CDR1 MNHEY, CDR2 SVGEGT. The V gene end was trimmed by 0 bases and the J gene end by 10 bases; junction bases not matched to a gene: 11. The CDR3 runs 16 residues. The CDR3 sequence: CASSYSRGTRAREQFF. DNA of the CDR3: TGTGCCAGCAGTTACTCGAGGGGGACTAGAGCGAGAGAGCAGTTCTTC.

A few counts support this clonotype. This chain's CDR3 is CASIGYGNTEAFF. The DNA for the CDR3 is TGTGCCAGTATTGGATATGGGAACACTGAAGCTTTCTTT. The J gene is TRBJ1-1, the V gene TRBV19; D call uncertain. V lost 7 bases and J lost 1, with 10 bases in between. Per germline, CDR1 LNHDA and CDR2 SQIVND (reference sequence). The CDR3 has 13 amino acids.

The table lists this clonotype with a few counts. CDR3 sequence (DNA): TGTGCCAGCAGCCAGACTCAGTGGCAGCGAGCTTTCTTT. Protein product: CASSQTQWQRAFF. V gene TRBV7-9 combines with J gene TRBJ1-1, with D hard to call. The V end was cut by 5 bases, the J end by 10 bases, with 17 bases between. CDR1 and CDR2 (germline): SEHNR, FQNEAQ (reference sequence). The CDR3 contains 13 residues.

J is TRBJ2-3 and V is TRBV28; the match to TRBD2 covers 9 bases. Germline assignment: CDR1 MDHEN and CDR2 SYDVKM. The CDR3 runs to 15 residues. Germline trimming cut 3 bases from V and 4 bases from J; bases unmatched to any gene: 5. The CDR3 DNA is TGTGCCAGCAGTTTTAGCGGGGGCGGGCCAGATACGCAGTATTTT. Translating it yields CASSFSGGGPDTQYF.

This clonotype has ten or more counts. The chain carries TRBV29-1 and TRBJ1-2; no clear D. The germline gives CDR1 SQVTM, CDR2 ANQGSEA. The CDR3 runs to 11 residues. V lost 8 bases and J lost 6, with 13 bases in between. The DNA of the CDR3 is TGCAGCCTTGCAGCGGTCGATGGCTACACCTTC. This translates into CSLAAVDGYTF.

Only a few counts were recorded for this clonotype. The genes are TRBV5-1 and TRBJ2-5, with 7 positions matching TRBD2. Germline V gives CDR1 SGHRS, CDR2 YFSETQ. The CDR3 runs to 14 residues. V shed 4 bases, J shed 3 bases, and the junction held 6 bases outside the gene matches. The CDR3 reads CASSGEGRKETQYF. The CDR3 coding sequence is TGCGCCAGCAGCGGGGAGGGAAGGAAAGAGACCCAGTACTTC.

The V gene is TRBV10-2, the J gene TRBJ2-2, with D unresolved. In germline, CDR1 is WSHSY, CDR2 SAAADI. This CDR3 contains 16 residues. V was pared by 5 bases and J by 4 bases, with 17 bases between. The CDR3 loop is CASSSSQSVPTGELFF. The CDR3 DNA follows: TGCGCCAGCAGTTCATCGCAGAGTGTCCCCACCGGGGAGCTGTTTTTT.

This sequence joins TRBV6-1 and TRBJ1-5, with D maybe TRBD1 (5 bases). Trimming left V 8 bases short and J 4 bases short, with 15 bases between. Germline values: CDR1 MNHNS, CDR2 SASEGT. CDR3 size: 14 residues. For the CDR3, the DNA is TGTGCCAGCGCTGGCCCGGGGGGTAATCAGCCCCAGCATTTT. Amino acid sequence: CASAGPGGNQPQHF.